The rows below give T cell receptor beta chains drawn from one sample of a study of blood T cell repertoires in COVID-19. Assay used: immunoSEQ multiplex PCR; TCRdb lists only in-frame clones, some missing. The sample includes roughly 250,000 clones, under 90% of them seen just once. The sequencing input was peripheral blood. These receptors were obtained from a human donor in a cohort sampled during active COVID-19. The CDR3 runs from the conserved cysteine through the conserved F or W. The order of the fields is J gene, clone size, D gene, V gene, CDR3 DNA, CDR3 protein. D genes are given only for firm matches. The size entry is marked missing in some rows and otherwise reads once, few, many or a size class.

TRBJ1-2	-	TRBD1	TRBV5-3	TGTGCCAGAAGCTTGGGGGACAGGATAGGGCAGAACTATGGCTACACCTTC	CARSLGDRIGQNYGYTF
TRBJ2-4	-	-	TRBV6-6	TGTGCCAGCAGTTACGCCCTTACGGGAAACATTCAGTACTTC	CASSYALTGNIQYF
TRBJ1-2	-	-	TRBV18	TGTGCCAGCTCACATACTGATAACTATGGCTACACCTTC	CASSHTDNYGYTF
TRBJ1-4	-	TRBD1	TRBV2	TGTGCCAGCAGCTTACAGGGGGTTCGAGAAAAACTGTTTTTT	CASSLQGVREKLFF
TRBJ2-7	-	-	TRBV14	TGTGCCAGCAGCCAGATCAGGGGCGCCTACGAGCAGTACTTC	CASSQIRGAYEQYF
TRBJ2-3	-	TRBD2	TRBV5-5	TGTGCCAGCAGTCCCTGGGTAGCGGGAGGGGTTATGACAGATACGCAGTATTTT	CASSPWVAGGVMTDTQYF
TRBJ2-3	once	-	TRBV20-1	TGCAGTGCTAGTTGGCAGGGGACAGATACGCAGTATTTT	CSASWQGTDTQYF
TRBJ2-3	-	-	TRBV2	TGTGCCAGCAGTCGACTAGACCTTACACAGGATACGCAGTATTTT	CASSRLDLTQDTQYF
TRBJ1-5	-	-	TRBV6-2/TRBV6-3	TGTGCCAGCAGTTACGCGACAGCCGGGACTTTCAATCAGCCCCAGCATTTT	CASSYATAGTFNQPQHF
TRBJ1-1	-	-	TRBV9	TGTGCCAGCAGCGGAGGTACAGGGAACACTGAAGCTTTCTTT	CASSGGTGNTEAFF
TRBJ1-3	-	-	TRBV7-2	TGTGCCAGCAGCTCCCCAGGGGCTGGAAACACCATATATTTT	CASSSPGAGNTIYF
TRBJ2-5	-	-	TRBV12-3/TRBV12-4	TGTGCCAGCAGTTTGGCATTCCCGGGGACCCAGTACTTC	CASSLAFPGTQYF
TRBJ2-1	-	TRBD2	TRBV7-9	TGTGCCAGCAGCAAACTAGCGGGGTCCTACAATGAGCAGTTCTTC	CASSKLAGSYNEQFF
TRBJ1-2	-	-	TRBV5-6	TGTGCCAGCAGCTTGATGAGAGGGGGTGGCTACACCTTC	CASSLMRGGGYTF
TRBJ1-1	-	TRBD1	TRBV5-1	TGCGCCAGCAGCTGGACAGGGGCGAACACTGAAGCTTTCTTT	CASSWTGANTEAFF
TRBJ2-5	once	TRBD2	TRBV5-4	TGTGCCAGCAGCCCCGGGGGGACGGGGGAGACCCAGTACTTC	CASSPGGTGETQYF
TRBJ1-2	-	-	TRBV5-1	TGCGCCAGCAGCTCCTCCAACTATGGCTACACCTTC	CASSSSNYGYTF
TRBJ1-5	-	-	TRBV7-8	TGTGCCAGCAGCCCGGGACGGAGAATGGGGGGAAGCAATCAGCCCCAGCATTTT	CASSPGRRMGGSNQPQHF
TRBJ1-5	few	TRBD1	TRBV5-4	TGTGCCAGCAGCAACTACCGGGACAGTCTAAATAGCAATCAGCCCCAGCATTTT	CASSNYRDSLNSNQPQHF
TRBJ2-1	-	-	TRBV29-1	TGCAGCGTTGACCGGGGACTCTGGACCTGGGAGCAGTTCTTC	CSVDRGLWTWEQFF
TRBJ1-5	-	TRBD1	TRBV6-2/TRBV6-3	TGTGCCAGCAGTGACCGGGACAGGGGTAGGAATCAGCCCCAGCATTTT	CASSDRDRGRNQPQHF
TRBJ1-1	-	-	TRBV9	TGTGCCAGCAGCGAATACCCGGGGAGGTCTGAAGCTTTCTTT	CASSEYPGRSEAFF
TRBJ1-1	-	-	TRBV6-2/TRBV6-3	TGTGCCAGCAGTCAAGGGGGGGGACGAGCTTTCTTT	CASSQGGGRAFF
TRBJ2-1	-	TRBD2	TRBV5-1	TGCGCCAGCAGCTTGGGGTCTAGCGGGAATGAGCAGTTCTTC	CASSLGSSGNEQFF
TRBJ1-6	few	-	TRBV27	TGTGCCAGCAGTTTATACGCCGTAGGAACAGGCGGAAATTCACCCCTCCACTTT	CASSLYAVGTGGNSPLHF
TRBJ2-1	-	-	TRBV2	TGTGCCAGCACCCCCGCTAGCTTGATCTACAATGAGCAGTTCTTC	CASTPASLIYNEQFF
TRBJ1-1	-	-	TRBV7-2	TGTGCCAGCAGCTTTAGCAGTTACACTGAAGCTTTCTTT	CASSFSSYTEAFF
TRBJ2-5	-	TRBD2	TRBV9	TGTGCCAGCAGCATAAGCGGGACTAGTGAGACCCAGTACTTC	CASSISGTSETQYF
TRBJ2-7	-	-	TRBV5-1	TGCGCCAGCAGCTTAGAACAGGGAGGGGACTACGAGCAGTACTTC	CASSLEQGGDYEQYF
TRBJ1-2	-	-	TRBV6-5	TGTGCCAGCAGCCCGGGAGGGTATGGCTACACCTTC	CASSPGGYGYTF
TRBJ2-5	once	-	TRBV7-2	TGTGCCAGCAGCTTAGGTAGGCGGAGCCAAGAGACCCAGTACTTC	CASSLGRRSQETQYF
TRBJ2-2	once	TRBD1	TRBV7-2	TGTGCCAGCAGCCCAGGGGGCGCGGTAGCCGGGGAGCTGTTTTTT	CASSPGGAVAGELFF
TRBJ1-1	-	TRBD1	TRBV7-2	TGTGCCAGCAGCTTAGCGAGGGGGCGGGACACTGAAGCTTTCTTT	CASSLARGRDTEAFF
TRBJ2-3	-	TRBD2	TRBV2	TGTGCCAGCAGTGTGGCCCCCCCGACTAGCGGGATGGGGGATACGCAGTATTTT	CASSVAPPTSGMGDTQYF
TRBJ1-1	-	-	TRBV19	TGTGCCAGTAGAGCCGGGAACACTGAAGCTTTCTTT	CASRAGNTEAFF
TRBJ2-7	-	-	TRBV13	TGTGCCAGCAGCTTTTCGGACATTTCCTACGAGCAGTACTTC	CASSFSDISYEQYF
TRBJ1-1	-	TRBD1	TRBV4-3	TGCGCCAGCAGCATGGGACAGTTTGAAGCTTTCTTT	CASSMGQFEAFF
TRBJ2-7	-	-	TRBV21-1	TGTGCCAGCAGCGGACAGGGCTACTACGAGCAGTACTTC	CASSGQGYYEQYF
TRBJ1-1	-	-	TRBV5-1	TGCGCCAGCAGCTTGGACATGAACACTGAAGCTTTCTTT	CASSLDMNTEAFF
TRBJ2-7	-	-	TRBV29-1	TGCAGCGTTGAAGAGGGGACAACCCTCGAGCAGTACTTC	CSVEEGTTLEQYF